The 31 T cell receptor beta chains listed next were all sequenced from one sample in a study of regulatory T cells. The primer mix had 52 TRBV and 13 TRBJ primers. The table came from immunoSEQ multiplex PCR; TCRdb's copy has only in-frame clones and leaves some out. The sample shows 15,000 to 20,000 clones, roughly 90% of them seen only once. The specimen sequenced was CD8+ T cells sorted from blood. Every receptor here comes from a person between 18 and 35 years old with CD3G deficiency.

The chain links TRBV9 to TRBJ1-2, with D perhaps matching TRBD1 (5 bases). V lost 0 bases, J lost 4 bases, and 10 bases lay in between. Germline assignment: CDR1 SGDLS and CDR2 YYNGEE. The CDR3 loop spans 14 amino acids. In DNA, the CDR3 is TGTGCCAGCAGCGTAGCTAGGGGATCCTATGGCTACACCTTC. Translating gives CASSVARGSYGYTF.

The V and J genes are TRBV4-1 and TRBJ1-1, with TRBD1 identical over 8 bases. With 4 bases clipped from V and 1 base from J, the junction kept 5 bases outside the gene matches. Germline CDR1 and CDR2: MGHRA and YSYEKL. The CDR3 totals 15 residues. This chain's CDR3 is CASSLWTGSNTEAFF. CDR3 coding DNA: TGCGCCAGCAGCCTATGGACAGGGTCGAACACTGAAGCTTTCTTT.

This clone occurred once. The chain is built from TRBV6-1 and TRBJ2-7; 7 positions match TRBD1. Trimming removed 6 bases from V and 4 bases from J; junction bases left unmatched: 9. The germline CDR1 and CDR2 sequences are MNHNS and SASEGT. The CDR3 extends over 14 amino acids. CDR3 loop: CASRETGTWYEQYF. CDR3 nucleotides: TGTGCCAGCAGGGAGACAGGGACGTGGTACGAGCAGTACTTC.

V and J are TRBV15 and TRBJ1-2, with D uncertain. Germline CDR1 and CDR2: LNHNV and YYDKDF (reference sequence). The CDR3 is 19 amino acids. Trimming left V 2 bases short and J 4 bases short, with 26 bases between. CDR3 nucleotide sequence: TGTGCCACCAGCAGATTCGGGGTCCTCTTCCCCGTCGACGGCTATGGCTACACCTTC. Its translation is CATSRFGVLFPVDGYGYTF.

V gene TRBV7-2 combines with J gene TRBJ1-2, with no clear D. This CDR3 has 17 residues. Germline CDR1 SGHTA, CDR2 FQGNSA. V dropped 6 bases and J dropped 2 bases, with 22 bases sitting between them. The CDR3 nucleotides are TGTGCCAGCAGTAAAAAAGAGGAGTTAGGCCCGAACTATGGCTACACCTTC. The encoded protein is CASSKKEELGPNYGYTF.

The V gene is TRBV30, the J gene TRBJ2-7; TRBD1 is a possible D gene (6 bases). This CDR3 spans 13 amino acids. Germline V gene lookup returns CDR1 GTSNPN and CDR2 SVGIG (reference sequence). The V and J ends lost 7 bases and 3 bases respectively, with 16 bases between them. The CDR3 DNA is TGTGCCTTGAGATTCAGGGGAATCTACGAGCAGTACTTC. Translating gives CALRFRGIYEQYF.

The rearrangement joins TRBV7-2 to TRBJ2-1; 8 bases line up with TRBD2. The germline CDR1 and CDR2 sequences are SGHTA and FQGNSA. This CDR3 is built from 16 residues. J was trimmed by 4 bases and V by 1 base; bases with no gene match: 6. CDR3 in DNA: TGTGCCAGCAGCTTAGTGTTCGCGGGAGGATACAATGAGCAGTTCTTC. Encoded protein: CASSLVFAGGYNEQFF. The complete variable domain, with remaining parts taken from reference TRBV7-2 and TRBJ2-1, reads GAGVSQSPSNKVTEKGKDVELRCDPISGHTALYWYRQSLGQGLEFLIYFQGNSAPDKSGLPSDRFSAERTGGSVSTLTIQRTQQEDSAVYLCASSLVFAGGYNEQFFGPGTRLTVL.

The chain is built from TRBV9 and TRBJ2-1; D is ambiguous. Germline CDR1 and CDR2: SGDLS and YYNGEE. V shed 4 bases and J shed 3 bases, with 14 bases lying between them. This CDR3 region has 15 residues. CDR3 coding DNA: TGTGCCAGCAGCTTCCACAGTGGCTTCTACAATGAGCAGTTCTTC. Amino acid sequence: CASSFHSGFYNEQFF.

This clone appeared a single time. This chain joins TRBV2 and TRBJ2-7, with D possibly being TRBD1 (6 bases). The V gene's germline CDR1 is SNHLY and CDR2 FYNNEI. This CDR3 comprises 15 residues. V was shortened by 1 base and J by 3 bases, with 13 bases between the two germline ends. CDR3 sequence reads: CASSEDLGTSYEQYF. DNA of the CDR3: TGTGCCAGCAGTGAAGATTTAGGGACAAGCTACGAGCAGTACTTC.

The chain has TRBV27 and TRBJ2-7; D gene ambiguous. Deletions cut 5 bases from V and 0 bases from J, with 8 bases between. Germline V CDR1 and CDR2: MNHEY, SMNVEV (reference sequence). The CDR3 extends over 13 amino acids. Here the CDR3 reads CASSLTISYEQYF. CDR3 coding DNA: TGTGCCAGCAGTCTCACTATCTCCTACGAGCAGTACTTC.

The rearrangement joins TRBV7-9 to TRBJ1-4; TRBD1 might be the D (6 bases). Germline CDR1 reads SEHNR; CDR2 reads FQNEAQ (reference sequence). CDR3 length: 15 residues. Trimming removed 5 bases from V and 8 bases from J, with 18 bases in between. This CDR3 reads CASSRVGGKLEKLFF. The CDR3 coding sequence is TGTGCCAGCAGCCGGGTAGGGGGGAAGCTCGAAAAACTGTTTTTT. The complete variable domain, with remaining parts taken from reference TRBV7-9 and TRBJ1-4, reads DTGVSQNPRHKITKRGQNVTFRCDPISEHNRLYWYRQTLGQGPEFLTYFQNEAQLEKSRLLSDRFSAERPKGSFSTLEIQRTEQGDSAMYLCASSRVGGKLEKLFFGSGTQLSVL.

This chain links TRBV5-1 with TRBJ2-7; D unclear. CDR3 length equals 15 residues. Germline V gives CDR1 SGHRS, CDR2 YFSETQ. Trimming shortened V by 0 bases and J by 3 bases, and 13 bases separated the two germline ends. The CDR3 region is CASSLAGQANYEQYF. As DNA, the CDR3 is TGCGCCAGCAGCTTGGCCGGCCAGGCAAACTACGAGCAGTACTTC.

The V and J genes are TRBV6-6 and TRBJ2-1; D is possibly TRBD2 (5 bases). This CDR3 has 15 amino acids. The V end was cut by 5 bases, the J end by 5 bases, with 16 bases between. The V gene's germline CDR1 is MNHNY and CDR2 SVGAGI (reference sequence). The CDR3 DNA reads as TGTGCCAGCAGTCCTTCCCCGACGGGAAACAATGAGCAGTTCTTC. Translation: CASSPSPTGNNEQFF.

This clone occurred once. This chain links TRBV5-1 with TRBJ2-1, with 10 nucleotides matching TRBD1. This CDR3 is built from 15 residues. CDR1 is SGHRS, CDR2 YFSETQ, per germline. V was pared by 3 bases and J by 4 bases, with 4 bases of the junction left unmatched. In DNA form, the CDR3 reads TGCGCCAGCAGCTCCGGGACAGGGGAGTACAATGAGCAGTTCTTC. As protein: CASSSGTGEYNEQFF.

This rearrangement joins TRBV7-3 to TRBJ2-3, with D perhaps TRBD2 (5 bases). The V gene lost 5 bases and the J gene lost 5 bases, with 11 bases spanning the gap. The CDR3 has 13 amino acids. Germline CDR1 is SGHTA and CDR2 is FQGTGA. The CDR3 region is CASSDLEGDTQYF. CDR3 sequence (DNA): TGTGCCAGCAGCGACCTAGAGGGAGATACGCAGTATTTT. Filled out from reference TRBV7-3 and TRBJ2-3, the complete variable domain reads GAGVSQTPSNKVTEKGKYVELRCDPISGHTALYWYRQSLGQGPEFLIYFQGTGAADDSGLPNDRFFAVRPEGSVSTLKIQRTERGDSAVYLCASSDLEGDTQYFGPGTRLTVL.

The J gene is TRBJ2-1, the V gene TRBV30, with D possibly being TRBD2 (6 bases). V gave up 3 bases and J gave up 7 bases, with 10 bases separating them. Germline loops: CDR1 GTSNPN, CDR2 SVGIG (reference sequence). This CDR3 has 12 residues. The CDR3 is CAWSPGVNEQFF. The CDR3 nucleotides read TGTGCCTGGAGCCCGGGGGTTAATGAGCAGTTCTTC.

Remarks on this clone: This CDR3 is also generated by other DNA sequences in the sample. This CDR3 reads CASSISLSYEQYF. As DNA, the CDR3 is TGTGCCAGTAGTATAAGTCTCTCCTACGAGCAGTACTTC. The rearrangement uses TRBV19 and TRBJ2-7; D not certain. V was shortened by 2 bases and J by 0 bases, with 5 bases between the two germline ends. Germline V gene lookup returns CDR1 LNHDA and CDR2 SQIVND (reference sequence). This CDR3 region has 13 residues.

The chain combines TRBV5-6 with TRBJ2-1, with D tentatively TRBD1 (5 bases). This CDR3 is built from 14 residues. Trimming took off 0 bases at V and 4 bases at J, with 8 bases between the two ends. The germline V gene has CDR1 SGHDT and CDR2 YYEEEE. As DNA, the CDR3 is TGTGCCAGCAGCTTGGGGGGCAGGTACAATGAGCAGTTCTTC. Its protein product is CASSLGGRYNEQFF.

V and J are TRBV7-8 and TRBJ2-7; D is ambiguous. The germline gives CDR1 SGHVS, CDR2 FQNEAQ. V was trimmed by 2 bases and J by 6 bases, leaving 8 bases between them. The CDR3 runs to 12 residues. CDR3 in amino acids: CASSLFLGEQYF. The CDR3 coding sequence is TGTGCCAGCAGCTTATTTCTGGGCGAGCAGTACTTC.

This clone came up once. The V and J genes are TRBV10-1 and TRBJ2-7, with TRBD1 matching over 9 bases. The J segment lost 3 bases and the V segment lost 3 bases, leaving 6 bases of the junction unmatched. CDR1 and CDR2 from the germline V gene are WNHNN and SYGVQD (reference sequence). The CDR3 covers 15 residues. CDR3 amino acids: CASSDERQGVYEQYF. The DNA for the CDR3 is TGCGCCAGCAGTGATGAAAGACAGGGGGTCTACGAGCAGTACTTC.

V is TRBV19 and J is TRBJ1-4; D may be TRBD1 (5 bases). V lost 5 bases, J lost 7 bases, and 11 bases lay in between. The CDR3 length is 13 residues. Germline CDR1 is LNHDA and CDR2 is SQIVND (reference sequence). Here the CDR3 reads CASSARDFEKLFF. The CDR3 DNA reads as TGTGCCAGTAGTGCCCGGGACTTTGAAAAACTGTTTTTT.

The chain carries TRBV6-6 and TRBJ2-7; D could derive from TRBD1 or TRBD2 (5 bases each). This CDR3 region has 11 residues. Per germline, CDR1 MNHNY and CDR2 SVGAGI (reference sequence). V was shortened by 2 bases and J by 6 bases, with 5 bases between the two germline ends. The CDR3 is CASSYGGEQYF. The CDR3 DNA is TGTGCCAGCAGTTACGGGGGCGAGCAGTACTTC.

This chain links TRBV7-8 with TRBJ2-7; 8 bases are a match to TRBD2. Germline loops: CDR1 SGHVS, CDR2 FQNEAQ. This CDR3 comprises 15 residues. Trimming at V came to 5 bases and at J to 5 bases, leaving 11 bases not matched to a gene. CDR3 bases: TGTGCCAGCAGCGCGGGGGGCGGGCGAGAGGACGAGCAGTACTTC. Encoded protein: CASSAGGGREDEQYF.

This chain connects TRBV27 to TRBJ2-5; the match to TRBD2 covers 7 bases. This CDR3 comprises 14 residues. Germline V gene data show CDR1 as MNHEY and CDR2 as SMNVEV (reference sequence). Trimming removed 6 bases from V and 4 bases from J; junction bases left unmatched: 8. The CDR3 loop is CASSPPGGLETQYF. For the CDR3, the DNA is TGTGCCAGCAGCCCCCCCGGGGGGTTAGAGACCCAGTACTTC.

The chain links TRBV28 to TRBJ2-1; no clear D. V lost 3 bases and J 7 bases, leaving 7 bases between the germline ends. The CDR3 totals 12 residues. The germline gives CDR1 MDHEN, CDR2 SYDVKM. CDR3 DNA: TGTGCCAGCAGTTTCCTCCTAAATGAGCAGTTCTTC. Protein product: CASSFLLNEQFF.

This clone was detected once. V usage is TRBV10-1 and J usage is TRBJ1-5; TRBD1 matches 7 bases. Germline assignment: CDR1 WNHNN and CDR2 SYGVQD (reference sequence). V dropped 3 bases and J dropped 5; count of bases not matched to a gene: 13. The CDR3 is 17 amino acids. CDR3 residues: CASSERLGEGGDQPQHF. The CDR3, as DNA: TGCGCCAGCAGTGAAAGGCTGGGGGAAGGGGGCGATCAGCCCCAGCATTTT.

The J gene is TRBJ2-2, the V gene TRBV28; TRBD2 matches at 7 bases. Unmatched junction bases numbered 10, after V lost 4 bases and J lost 5 bases. Germline loops: CDR1 MDHEN, CDR2 SYDVKM. The CDR3 covers 16 residues. The DNA of the CDR3 is TGTGCCAGCAGTTCCCTGGGGACTATAGGTACCGGGGAGCTGTTTTTT. The encoded protein is CASSSLGTIGTGELFF.

This clone occurred once. The chain has TRBV28 and TRBJ2-5; 11 bases are shared with TRBD1. The J call is doubtful: the DNA matches TRBJ2-7 better. The CDR3 length is 14 residues. Germline-derived CDR1 and CDR2 are MDHEN and SYDVKM. The CDR3 protein is CASSHGTGGYEQYF. The CDR3 bases are TGTGCCAGCAGCCACGGGACAGGGGGCTACGAGCAGTACTTC.

J is TRBJ2-7 and V is TRBV6-5; 7 bases match TRBD1. The germline gives CDR1 MNHEY, CDR2 SVGAGI. CDR3 length equals 14 residues. The trim removed 2 bases at V and 2 bases at J, leaving 3 bases unmatched. CDR3 DNA sequence: TGTGCCAGCAGTTACCTCGGACAGGCCTACGAGCAGTACTTC. Translated: CASSYLGQAYEQYF.

The chain couples TRBV28 to TRBJ1-2; D uncertain. Germline CDR1 and CDR2: MDHEN and SYDVKM. The germline V and J ends were trimmed by 8 bases and 7 bases, with 23 bases remaining between them. This CDR3 has 15 amino acids. CDR3 DNA: TGTGCCAGCGGCCTTCTCTACGGATCCGAAGCTGGCTACACCTTC. This codes for CASGLLYGSEAGYTF.

The chain uses TRBV2 and TRBJ1-2; D gene uncertain. With 5 bases removed from V and 7 bases from J, the gap between germline ends came to 8 bases. The CDR3 length is 11 residues. Per germline, CDR1 SNHLY and CDR2 FYNNEI. The CDR3 here is CASSSLPGYTF. In nucleotides, the CDR3 is TGTGCCAGCAGTTCCTTGCCTGGCTACACCTTC.